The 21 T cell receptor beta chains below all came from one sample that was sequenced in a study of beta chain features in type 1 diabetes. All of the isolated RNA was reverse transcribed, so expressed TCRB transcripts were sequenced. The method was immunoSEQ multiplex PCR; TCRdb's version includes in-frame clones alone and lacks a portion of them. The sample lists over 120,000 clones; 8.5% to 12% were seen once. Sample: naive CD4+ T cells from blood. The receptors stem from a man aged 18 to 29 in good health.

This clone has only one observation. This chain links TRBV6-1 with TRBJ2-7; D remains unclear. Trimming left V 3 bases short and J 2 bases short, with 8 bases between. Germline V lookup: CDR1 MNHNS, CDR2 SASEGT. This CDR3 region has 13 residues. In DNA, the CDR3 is TGTGCCAGCAGTGACGCCCCGGCCTACGAGCAGTACTTC. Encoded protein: CASSDAPAYEQYF.

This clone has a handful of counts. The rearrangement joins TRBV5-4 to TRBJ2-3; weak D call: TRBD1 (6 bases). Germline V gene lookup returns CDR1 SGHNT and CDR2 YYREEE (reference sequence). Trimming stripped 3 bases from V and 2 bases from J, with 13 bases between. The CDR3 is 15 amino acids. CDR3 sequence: CASSSYREHTDTQYF. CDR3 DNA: TGTGCCAGCAGCTCATACAGGGAACACACAGATACGCAGTATTTT.

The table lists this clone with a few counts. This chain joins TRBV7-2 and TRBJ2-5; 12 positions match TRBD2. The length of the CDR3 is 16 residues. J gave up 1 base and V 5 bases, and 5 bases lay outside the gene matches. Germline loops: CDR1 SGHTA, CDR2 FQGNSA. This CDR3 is CASSRGLAGSQETQYF. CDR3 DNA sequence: TGTGCCAGCAGCCGGGGACTAGCGGGCTCCCAAGAGACCCAGTACTTC.

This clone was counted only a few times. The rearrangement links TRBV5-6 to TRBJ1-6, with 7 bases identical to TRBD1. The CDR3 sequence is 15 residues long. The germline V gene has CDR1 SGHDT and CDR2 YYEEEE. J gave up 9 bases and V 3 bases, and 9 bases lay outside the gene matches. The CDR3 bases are TGTGCCAGCAGCTGGGGACAGAGTTTGAGTTCACCCCTCCACTTT. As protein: CASSWGQSLSSPLHF.

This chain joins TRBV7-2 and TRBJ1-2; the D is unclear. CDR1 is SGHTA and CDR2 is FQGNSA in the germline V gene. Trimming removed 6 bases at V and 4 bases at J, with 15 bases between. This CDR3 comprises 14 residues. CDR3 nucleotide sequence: TGTGCCAGCAGTGGTTATTCGGAGATCTATGGCTACACCTTC. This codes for CASSGYSEIYGYTF.

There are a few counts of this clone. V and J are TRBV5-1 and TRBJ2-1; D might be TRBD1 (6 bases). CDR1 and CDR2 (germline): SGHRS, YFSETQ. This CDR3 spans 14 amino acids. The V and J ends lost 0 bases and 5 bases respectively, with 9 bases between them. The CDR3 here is CASSLVGADNEQFF. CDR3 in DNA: TGCGCCAGCAGCTTGGTGGGGGCTGACAATGAGCAGTTCTTC. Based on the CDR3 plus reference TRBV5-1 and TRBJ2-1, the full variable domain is KAGVTQTPRYLIKTRGQQVTLSCSPISGHRSVSWYQQTPGQGLQFLFEYFSETQRNKGNFPGRFSGRQFSNSRSEMNVSTLELGDSALYLCASSLVGADNEQFFGPGTRLTVL.

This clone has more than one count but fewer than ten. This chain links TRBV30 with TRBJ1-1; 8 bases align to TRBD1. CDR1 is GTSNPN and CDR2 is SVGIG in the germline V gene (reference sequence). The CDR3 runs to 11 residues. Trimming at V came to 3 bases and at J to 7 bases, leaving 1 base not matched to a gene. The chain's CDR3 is CAWSGQGEAFF. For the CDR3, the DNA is TGTGCCTGGAGCGGACAGGGTGAAGCTTTCTTT. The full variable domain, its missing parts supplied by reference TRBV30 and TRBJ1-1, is SQTIHQWPATLVQPVGSPLSLECTVEGTSNPNLYWYRQAAGRGLQLLFYSVGIGQISSEVPQNLSASRPQDRQFILSSKKLLLSDSGFYLCAWSGQGEAFFGQGTRLTVV.

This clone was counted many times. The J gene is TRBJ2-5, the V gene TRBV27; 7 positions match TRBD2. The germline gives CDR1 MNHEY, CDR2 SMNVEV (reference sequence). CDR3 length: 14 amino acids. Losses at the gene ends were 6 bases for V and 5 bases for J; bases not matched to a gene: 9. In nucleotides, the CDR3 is TGTGCCAGCAGCCCGGGGAGGGAACGGGAGACCCAGTACTTC. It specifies CASSPGRERETQYF.

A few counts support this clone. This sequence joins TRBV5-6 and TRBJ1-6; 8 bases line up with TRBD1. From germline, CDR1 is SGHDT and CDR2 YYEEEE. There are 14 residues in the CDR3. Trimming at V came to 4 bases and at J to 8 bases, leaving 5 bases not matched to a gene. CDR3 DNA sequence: TGTGCCAGCAGCCGGGGACAGGAGTATTCACCCCTCCACTTT. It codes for CASSRGQEYSPLHF.

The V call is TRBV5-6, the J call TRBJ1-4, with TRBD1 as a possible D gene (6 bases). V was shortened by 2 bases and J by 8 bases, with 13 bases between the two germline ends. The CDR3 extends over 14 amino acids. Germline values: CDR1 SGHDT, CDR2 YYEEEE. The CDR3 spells CASSLSGAGEKLFF. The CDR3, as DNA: TGTGCCAGCAGCTTATCAGGGGCTGGGGAAAAACTGTTTTTT. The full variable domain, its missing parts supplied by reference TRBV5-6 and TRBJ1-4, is DAGVTQSPTHLIKTRGQQVTLRCSPKSGHDTVSWYQQALGQGPQFIFQYYEEEERQRGNFPDRFSGHQFPNYSSELNVNALLLGDSALYLCASSLSGAGEKLFFGSGTQLSVL.

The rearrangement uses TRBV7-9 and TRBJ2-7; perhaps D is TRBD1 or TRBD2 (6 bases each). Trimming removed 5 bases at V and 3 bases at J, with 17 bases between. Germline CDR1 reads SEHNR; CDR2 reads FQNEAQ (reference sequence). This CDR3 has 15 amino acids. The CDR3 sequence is CASSLGGDIIYEQYF. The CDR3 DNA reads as TGTGCCAGCAGCCTAGGAGGGGACATCATCTACGAGCAGTACTTC.

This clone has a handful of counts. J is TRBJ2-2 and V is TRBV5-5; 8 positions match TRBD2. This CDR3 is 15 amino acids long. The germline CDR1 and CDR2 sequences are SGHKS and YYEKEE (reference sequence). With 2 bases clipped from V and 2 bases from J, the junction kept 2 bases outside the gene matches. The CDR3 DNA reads TGTGCCAGCAGCTTCACTAGCGGTAACACCGGGGAGCTGTTTTTT. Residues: CASSFTSGNTGELFF.

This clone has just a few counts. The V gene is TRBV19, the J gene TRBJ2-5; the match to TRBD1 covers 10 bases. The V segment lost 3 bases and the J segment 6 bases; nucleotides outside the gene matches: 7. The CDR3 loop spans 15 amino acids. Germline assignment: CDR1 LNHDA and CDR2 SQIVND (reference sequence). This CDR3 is CASSIPGQGVQTQYF. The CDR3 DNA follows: TGTGCCAGTAGTATCCCAGGACAGGGGGTCCAGACCCAGTACTTC.

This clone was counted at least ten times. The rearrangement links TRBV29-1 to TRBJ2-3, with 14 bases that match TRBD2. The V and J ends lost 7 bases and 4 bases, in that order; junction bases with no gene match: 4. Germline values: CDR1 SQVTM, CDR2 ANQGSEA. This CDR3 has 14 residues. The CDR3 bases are TGCAGCGCTACGGGACTAGCGGGGGCAGATACGCAGTATTTT. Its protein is CSATGLAGADTQYF.

CDR3 in DNA: TGTGCCAGTAGTCTCCAGGGCATGAACACTGAAGCTTTCTTT. Amino acid sequence: CASSLQGMNTEAFF. V is TRBV19 and J is TRBJ1-1; D is possibly TRBD1 (5 bases). Germline lookup yields CDR1 LNHDA and CDR2 SQIVND (reference sequence). This CDR3 has 14 amino acids. The V end lost 5 bases, the J end lost 0 bases, and 10 bases lay between the germline ends. Together with reference TRBV19 and TRBJ1-1, the CDR3 gives the full variable domain: DGGITQSPKYLFRKEGQNVTLSCEQNLNHDAMYWYRQDPGQGLRLIYYSQIVNDFQKGDIAEGYSVSREKKESFPLTVTSAQKNPTAFYLCASSLQGMNTEAFFGQGTRLTVV.

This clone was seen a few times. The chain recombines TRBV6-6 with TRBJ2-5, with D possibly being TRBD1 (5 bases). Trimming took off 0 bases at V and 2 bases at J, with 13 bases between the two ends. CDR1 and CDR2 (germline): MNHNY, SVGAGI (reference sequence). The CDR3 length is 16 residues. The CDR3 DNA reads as TGTGCCAGCAGTTACTCGCCGGCAGGGATTCAAGAGACCCAGTACTTC. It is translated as CASSYSPAGIQETQYF.

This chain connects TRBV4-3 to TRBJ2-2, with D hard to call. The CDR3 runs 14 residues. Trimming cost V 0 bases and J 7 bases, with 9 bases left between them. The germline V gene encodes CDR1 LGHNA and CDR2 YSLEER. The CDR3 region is CASSQDGGLGELFF. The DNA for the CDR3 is TGCGCCAGCAGCCAAGATGGCGGTCTCGGGGAGCTGTTTTTT.

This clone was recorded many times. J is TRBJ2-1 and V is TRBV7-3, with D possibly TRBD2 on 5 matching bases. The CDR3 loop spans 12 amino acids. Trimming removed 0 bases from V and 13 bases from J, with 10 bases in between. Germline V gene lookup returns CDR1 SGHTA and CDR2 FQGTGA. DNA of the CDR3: TGTGCCAGCAGCTTAACCGGAGGAGACCAGTTCTTC. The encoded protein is CASSLTGGDQFF.

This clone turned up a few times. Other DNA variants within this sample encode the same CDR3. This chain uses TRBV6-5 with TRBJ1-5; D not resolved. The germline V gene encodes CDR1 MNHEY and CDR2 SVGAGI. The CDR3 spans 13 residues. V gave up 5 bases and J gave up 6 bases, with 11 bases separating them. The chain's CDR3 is CASSPDRGQPQHF. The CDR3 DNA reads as TGTGCCAGCAGTCCGGACCGGGGTCAGCCCCAGCATTTT.

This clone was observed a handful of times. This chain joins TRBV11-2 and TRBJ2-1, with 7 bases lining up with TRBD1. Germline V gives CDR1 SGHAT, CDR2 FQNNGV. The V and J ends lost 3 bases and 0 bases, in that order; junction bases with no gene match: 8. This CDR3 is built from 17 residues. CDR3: CASSLAGQASSYNEQFF. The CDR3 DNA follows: TGTGCCAGCAGCTTGGCAGGACAGGCCAGCTCCTACAATGAGCAGTTCTTC.

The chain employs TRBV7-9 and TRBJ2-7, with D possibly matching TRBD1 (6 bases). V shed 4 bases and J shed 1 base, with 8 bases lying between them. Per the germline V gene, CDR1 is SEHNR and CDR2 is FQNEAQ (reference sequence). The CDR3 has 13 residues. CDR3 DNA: TGTGCCAGCAGCTCGAGGGGGTCCTACGAGCAGTACTTC. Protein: CASSSRGSYEQYF.